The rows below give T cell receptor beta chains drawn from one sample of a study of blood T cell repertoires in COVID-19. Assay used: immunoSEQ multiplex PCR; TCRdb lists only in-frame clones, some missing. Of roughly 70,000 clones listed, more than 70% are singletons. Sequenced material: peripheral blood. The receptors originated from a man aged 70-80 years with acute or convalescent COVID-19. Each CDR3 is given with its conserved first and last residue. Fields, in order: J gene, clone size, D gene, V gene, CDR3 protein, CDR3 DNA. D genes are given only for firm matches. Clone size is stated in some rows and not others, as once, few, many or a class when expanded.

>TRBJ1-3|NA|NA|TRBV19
CASSIQGSSSGNTIYF
TGTGCCAGTAGTATACAAGGGAGTTCCTCTGGAAACACCATATATTTT
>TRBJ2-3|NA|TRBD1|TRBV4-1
CASSQDAGGRSTDTQYF
TGCGCCAGCAGCCAAGATGCAGGGGGTCGGTCCACAGATACGCAGTATTTT
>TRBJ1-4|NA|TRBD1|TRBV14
CASSQLTGGNEKLFF
TGTGCCAGCAGCCAACTGACAGGGGGTAATGAAAAACTGTTTTTT
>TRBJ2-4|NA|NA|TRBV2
CASSMAGQTKNIQYF
TGTGCCAGCAGTATGGCGGGACAGACCAAAAACATTCAGTACTTC
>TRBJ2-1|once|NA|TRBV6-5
CASSLGAEYNEQFF
TGTGCCAGCAGCCTTGGGGCGGAGTACAATGAGCAGTTCTTC
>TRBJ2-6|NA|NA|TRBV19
CASRGGHSGANVLTF
TGTGCCAGTAGGGGGGGGCACTCTGGGGCCAACGTCCTGACTTTC
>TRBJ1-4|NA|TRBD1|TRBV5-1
CASSSGTEEKLFF
TGCGCCAGCAGCTCGGGGACAGAAGAAAAACTGTTTTTT
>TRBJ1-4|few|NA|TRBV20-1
CSASDRATNEKLFF
TGCAGTGCTAGTGACCGTGCAACTAATGAAAAACTGTTTTTT
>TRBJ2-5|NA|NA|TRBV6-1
CASSESRVGETQYF
TGTGCCAGCAGTGAATCCCGGGTGGGAGAGACCCAGTACTTC
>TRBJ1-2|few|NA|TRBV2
CASSAYGVNYGYTF
TGTGCCAGCAGTGCGTACGGAGTAAACTATGGCTACACCTTC
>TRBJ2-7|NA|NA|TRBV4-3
CASSQGQGSPYEQYF
TGCGCCAGCAGCCAAGGACAAGGATCCCCCTACGAGCAGTACTTC
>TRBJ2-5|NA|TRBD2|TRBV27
CASRNWGGEKETQYF
TGTGCCAGCCGGAACTGGGGGGGGGAGAAAGAGACCCAGTACTTC
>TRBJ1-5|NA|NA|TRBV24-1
CATSDENGNQPQHF
TGTGCCACCAGTGATGAGAACGGCAATCAGCCCCAGCATTTT
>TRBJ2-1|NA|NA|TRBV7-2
CASSAGATSYNEQFF
TGTGCCAGCAGCGCGGGGGCTACCTCCTACAATGAGCAGTTCTTC
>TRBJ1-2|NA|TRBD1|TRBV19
CASSSRTGGPGYTF
TGTGCCAGTAGTTCGAGGACAGGGGGCCCTGGCTACACCTTC
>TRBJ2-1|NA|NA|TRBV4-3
CASSQARNNEQFF
TGCGCCAGCAGCCAAGCCAGGAACAATGAGCAGTTCTTC
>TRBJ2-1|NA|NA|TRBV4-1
CASSQSGRGGSNEQFF
TGCGCCAGCAGCCAATCGGGGAGGGGGGGCAGTAATGAGCAGTTCTTC
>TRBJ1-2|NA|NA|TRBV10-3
CAISEILNYGYTF
TGTGCCATCAGTGAGATCCTAAACTATGGCTACACCTTC
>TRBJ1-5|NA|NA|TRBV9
CASSETDSNQPQHF
TGTGCCAGCAGCGAGACAGATAGCAATCAGCCCCAGCATTTT
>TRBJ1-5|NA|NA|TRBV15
CATSRDRAVPGSSNQPQHF
TGTGCCACCAGCAGAGATCGTGCCGTACCGGGATCTAGCAATCAGCCCCAGCATTTT
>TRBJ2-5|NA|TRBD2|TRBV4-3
CASSQELAGDQETQYF
TGCGCCAGCAGCCAAGAGCTAGCGGGGGACCAAGAGACCCAGTACTTC
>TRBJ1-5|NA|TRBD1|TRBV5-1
CASSLEPQGSSQPQHF
TGCGCCAGCAGCTTGGAGCCACAGGGGTCTAGTCAGCCCCAGCATTTT
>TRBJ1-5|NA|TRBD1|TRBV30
CAWSLGTGYQPQHF
TGTGCCTGGAGTCTGGGGACAGGATATCAGCCCCAGCATTTT
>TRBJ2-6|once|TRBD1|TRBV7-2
CASSQRQGATGANVLTF
TGTGCCAGCAGCCAGAGACAGGGGGCGACTGGGGCCAACGTCCTGACTTTC
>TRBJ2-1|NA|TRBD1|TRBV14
CASSQLIMGQGRQGGEQFF
TGTGCCAGCAGCCAATTAATAATGGGACAGGGGCGCCAGGGGGGTGAGCAGTTCTTC
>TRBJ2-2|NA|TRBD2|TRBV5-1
CASSFRLAGGNTGELFF
TGCGCCAGCAGCTTTCGACTAGCGGGGGGGAACACCGGGGAGCTGTTTTTT
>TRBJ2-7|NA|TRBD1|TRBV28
CAGSSRTGGVGEQYF
TGTGCCGGCAGCTCGAGGACAGGGGGCGTGGGAGAGCAGTACTTC
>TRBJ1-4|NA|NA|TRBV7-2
CASSHAGGINEKLFF
TGTGCCAGCAGCCACGCGGGGGGGATTAATGAAAAACTGTTTTTT
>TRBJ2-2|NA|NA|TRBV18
CASSPDRLNTGELFF
TGTGCCAGCTCACCAGACCGACTGAACACCGGGGAGCTGTTTTTT
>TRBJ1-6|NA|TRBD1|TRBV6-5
CASSSRTGANSPLHF
TGTGCCAGCAGTTCCCGGACAGGGGCTAATTCACCCCTCCACTTT
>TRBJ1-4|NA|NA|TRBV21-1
CASSKFRDRALATNEKLFF
TGTGCCAGCAGCAAATTCCGGGACAGGGCCCTTGCAACTAATGAAAAACTGTTTTTT
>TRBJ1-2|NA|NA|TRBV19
CASAPGGSNYGYTF
TGTGCCAGTGCCCCCGGCGGATCTAACTATGGCTACACCTTC
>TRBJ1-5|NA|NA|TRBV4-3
CASSLGAGANQPQHF
TGCGCCAGCAGCCTTGGGGCTGGGGCCAATCAGCCCCAGCATTTT
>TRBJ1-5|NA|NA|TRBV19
CASRMTESNQPQHF
TGTGCCAGTAGGATGACAGAGAGCAATCAGCCCCAGCATTTT
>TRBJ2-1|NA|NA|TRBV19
CASQYRQGGDNEQFF
TGTGCCAGTCAGTATAGGCAGGGAGGAGATAATGAGCAGTTCTTC
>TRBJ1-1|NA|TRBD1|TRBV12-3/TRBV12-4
CASSWDRNTEAFF
TGTGCCAGCAGTTGGGACAGGAACACTGAAGCTTTCTTT
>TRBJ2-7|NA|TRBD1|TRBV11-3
CASSLDRGQVAWDEQYF
TGTGCCAGCAGCTTAGATCGGGGACAGGTGGCCTGGGACGAGCAGTACTTC
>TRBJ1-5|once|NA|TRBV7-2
CAIGERNQPQHF
TGTGCCATCGGAGAGAGAAATCAGCCCCAGCATTTT